This T cell receptor beta chain appears in the sequencing data of a study of blood T cell repertoires in COVID-19. On the study more broadly: There were acute and convalescent COVID-19 samples, and they came from the United States, Italy and Spain. The analysed material was cDNA or gDNA that came from T cells, B-cell-depleted T cells, or PBMCs.

V lost 4 bases to trimming and J lost 2 bases, with 11 bases between them. The germline V gene has CDR1 SNHLY and CDR2 FYNNEI. CDR3 length equals 14 residues. TCRdb's copy holds only in-frame clones and misses some; the assay was immunoSEQ multiplex PCR. The table lists 130,000 or so clones, around 83% of them singletons. What was sequenced was PBMCs or T cells enriched from blood (not recorded which). The chain employs TRBV2 and TRBJ1-2; D gene unclear. This receptor was taken from a man over 45 who had recovered from COVID-19. As DNA, the CDR3 is TGTGCCAGCAGTGTTAACTCACCAAACTATGGCTACACCTTC. It specifies CASSVNSPNYGYTF. Based on the CDR3 plus reference TRBV2 and TRBJ1-2, the full variable domain is EPEVTQTPSHQVTQMGQEVILRCVPISNHLYFYWYRQILGQKVEFLVSFYNNEISEKSEIFDDQFSVERPDGSNFTLKIRSTKLEDSAMYFCASSVNSPNYGYTFGSGTRLTVV.